Listed here are 7 T cell receptor beta chains from one sample, sequenced in a study of persistence of HIV-infected CD4 T cells. The antigens for these receptors are not known. Sequencing used immunoSEQ version 4 in survey mode. Sequencing used immunoSEQ multiplex PCR; TCRdb keeps in-frame clones, though not all of them. The table lists roughly 34,000 clones, 82% of them singletons. The stimulus was lysate of CMV-infected fibroblasts, about 10 ug/mL. Memory cells lacking CD40L and CD69 with high CD45RO were sorted. The specimen was CD4+ T cells sorted from PBMCs after roughly 18-hour stimulation, collected from a patient who received antiretroviral therapy. The source is an adult man with HIV who was CMV-seropositive.

The rearrangement links TRBV7-2 to TRBJ2-7, with 12 bases matching TRBD2. CDR1 SGHTA and CDR2 FQGNSA come from the germline V gene. V lost 5 bases, J lost 4 bases, and 6 bases stayed unmatched. The CDR3 totals 15 residues. The CDR3 loop reads CASSHSTSGGYEQYF. The CDR3 DNA is TGTGCCAGCAGCCACTCTACTAGCGGGGGGTACGAGCAGTACTTC. The full variable domain, with the rest looked up from reference TRBV7-2 and TRBJ2-7, is GAGVSQSPSNKVTEKGKDVELRCDPISGHTALYWYRQSLGQGLEFLIYFQGNSAPDKSGLPSDRFSAERTGGSVSTLTIQRTQQEDSAVYLCASSHSTSGGYEQYFGPGTRLTVT.

The chain has TRBV30 and TRBJ2-5, with TRBD2 matching over 9 bases. CDR1 and CDR2 (germline): GTSNPN, SVGIG (reference sequence). The junction had 13 bases not matched to a gene; V was cut back by 1 base and J by 4 bases. There are 17 residues in the CDR3. CDR3 amino acids: CAWSDQRGASWGETQYF. CDR3 DNA sequence: TGTGCCTGGAGTGACCAGCGGGGGGCCAGTTGGGGAGAGACCCAGTACTTC.

This chain links TRBV27 with TRBJ1-1; TRBD1 might be the D (6 bases). The germline V and J ends were trimmed by 4 bases and 5 bases, with 20 bases remaining between them. The germline V gene has CDR1 MNHEY and CDR2 SMNVEV (reference sequence). The CDR3 covers 16 residues. The CDR3 protein is CASSSYTGFVGTEAFF. For the CDR3, the DNA is TGTGCCAGCAGTTCCTATACAGGGTTCGTTGGGACTGAAGCTTTCTTT.

The J gene is TRBJ1-4, the V gene TRBV30, with D unclear. Trimming stripped 5 bases from V and 7 bases from J, with 8 bases between. Germline CDR1 reads GTSNPN; CDR2 reads SVGIG (reference sequence). This CDR3 is 11 amino acids long. The DNA of the CDR3 is TGTGCCTGGCGGACGGGTGAAAAACTGTTTTTT. Its translation is CAWRTGEKLFF.

This chain connects TRBV7-3 to TRBJ1-2, with D maybe TRBD1 (6 bases). The CDR3 has 14 amino acids. Per germline, CDR1 SGHTA and CDR2 FQGTGA. Between the trimmed V and J ends, which lost 5 bases and 1 base, there was a span of 11 bases. The CDR3 sequence: CASSPSDSNYGYTF. The CDR3 bases are TGTGCCAGCAGCCCTTCGGACAGTAACTATGGCTACACCTTC.

The chain recombines TRBV7-3 with TRBJ2-6; D remains unclear. The CDR3 has 15 amino acids. Germline V CDR1 and CDR2: SGHTA, FQGTGA. The ends were cut back, 5 bases at V and 0 bases at J, with 8 bases in the middle. This CDR3 reads CASSKQSSGANVLTF. CDR3 DNA sequence: TGTGCCAGCAGCAAACAGAGCTCTGGGGCCAACGTCCTGACTTTC.

The chain employs TRBV28 and TRBJ2-3, with D hard to call. Germline V CDR1 and CDR2: MDHEN, SYDVKM. Trimming removed 6 bases from V and 5 bases from J, with 3 bases in between. This CDR3 is 10 amino acids long. In DNA form, the CDR3 reads TGTGCCAGCAGAAGAGATACGCAGTATTTT. This translates into CASRRDTQYF.